These 2 T cell receptor beta chains originate from one sample sequenced in a study of human T cells and chemical hapten exposure. TCRdb reanalysed the RACE reads using MiXCR and keeps one entry per CDR3 protein. The sample records 35,000 to 45,000 distinct CDR3 sequences, roughly 13% being singletons. Time point described: patch test 3, about 24 weeks after DPC sensitization. The treatment: therapeutic diphenylcyclopropenone sensitization with weekly scalp DPC. Unfractionated whole blood served as the source for total RNA extraction. The starting material was whole blood, obtained in connection with sensitization to the hapten diphenylcyclopropenone (DPC). The receptors originated from a middle-aged woman with alopecia areata. Some clones in this sample may be carry-over from other donors' samples.

This clonotype was seen many times. The J gene is TRBJ2-7, the V gene TRBV7-6, with 8 positions matching TRBD2. From germline, CDR1 is SGHVS and CDR2 FNYEAQ. The CDR3 runs to 15 residues. V lost 5 bases to trimming and J lost 9 bases; unmatched junction nucleotides: 15. CDR3 in amino acids: CASSAAGGTPTMQYF. The CDR3 coding sequence is TGTGCCAGCAGCGCGGCGGGAGGTACTCCTACGATGCAGTACTTC. Filled out from reference TRBV7-6 and TRBJ2-7, the complete variable domain reads GAGVSQSPRYKVTKRGQDVALRCDPISGHVSLYWYRQALGQGPEFLTYFNYEAQQDKSGLPNDRFSAERPEGSISTLTIQRTEQRDSAMYRCASSAAGGTPTMQYFGPGTRLTVT.

The chain has TRBV29-1 and TRBJ2-3, with D perhaps assigned TRBD1 or TRBD2 (5 bases each). CDR1 and CDR2 (germline): SQVTM, ANQGSEA. V lost 2 bases and J 1 base, leaving 7 bases between the germline ends. CDR3 size: 13 residues. As DNA, the CDR3 is TGCAGCGTTGAAAAGGGACGCACAGATACGCAGTATTTT. It yields the protein CSVEKGRTDTQYF.